Listed here are 23 T cell receptor beta chains from one sample, sequenced in a study of regulatory T cells in long-lasting Graves disease. This sample's time point: newly diagnosed GD, antithyroid drugs for less than 3 months. Extracted PBMC RNA gave rise to the TCR library. iRepertoire HTBI primers and Arm-PCR of CDR3 regions built TCR beta libraries. TCRdb independently ran MiXCR on the multiplex PCR reads; one entry per CDR3 protein. This sample has roughly 430,000 distinct CDR3 sequences, with around 17% found just once. A further study also used this sample, focusing on T cells in Graves' hyperthyroidism and ophthalmopathy.

The sequencing here drew on peripheral blood mononuclear cells (PBMCs), taken at new diagnosis, from a patient treated with antithyroid drugs. Receptor source: a woman aged 25 to 39 with Graves disease.

This clonotype was picked up many times. CDR3 in DNA: TGCAGTGCTAGAGAGGGACTAGCGGGATCAGATACGCAGTATTTT. This codes for CSAREGLAGSDTQYF. The gene calls are TRBV20-1 and TRBJ2-3; 13 bases map to TRBD2. CDR3 length: 15 residues. CDR1 is DFQATT and CDR2 is SNEGSKA in the germline V gene (reference sequence). J was trimmed by 4 bases and V by 0 bases; bases with no gene match: 1.

To note about this clonotype: A much larger clone differs from this one at a single base, so this may be a read error. V usage is TRBV2 and J usage is TRBJ2-7; D might be TRBD1 (6 bases). Germline V CDR1 and CDR2: SNHLY, FYNNEI. The CDR3 has 16 amino acids. The CDR3 reads CASRTWGQLFSYERYF. The CDR3, as DNA: TGTGCCAGCAGGACTTGGGGGCAGTTGTTTTCCTACGAGCGGTACTTC.

In this sample, this clonotype turned up many times. The V call is TRBV10-2, the J call TRBJ1-1, with D possibly TRBD1 on 6 matching bases. This CDR3 is 14 amino acids long. V lost 3 bases, J lost 4 bases, and 12 bases lay in between. Germline assignment: CDR1 WSHSY and CDR2 SAAADI. The CDR3 nucleotides are TGCGCCAGCAGTGATTGGGGGGGCCGCACTGAAGCTTTCTTT. Protein: CASSDWGGRTEAFF.

This clonotype was counted only a few times. It may be a read error: a sequence one base away is much more abundant. The chain joins TRBV18 to TRBJ1-1; tentatively, D is TRBD1 (6 bases). Germline V CDR1 and CDR2: KGHSH, LQKENI. V lost 0 bases, J lost 1 base, and 9 bases lay in between. The CDR3 is 15 residues long. The CDR3 is CASSPPKGGNTEAFF. The CDR3 nucleotides are TGTGCCAGCTCACCACCGAAAGGGGGGAACACTGAAGCTTTCTTT.

This clonotype was seen repeatedly, ten times or more. V and J are TRBV20-1 and TRBJ2-7, with 7 bases matching TRBD1. J was trimmed by 3 bases and V by 2 bases; bases with no gene match: 1. The V gene's germline CDR1 is DFQATT and CDR2 SNEGSKA (reference sequence). The CDR3 length is 12 residues. CDR3: CSARWDSYEQYF. The CDR3 DNA reads as TGCAGTGCTAGATGGGACAGCTACGAGCAGTACTTC.

The chain is built from TRBV10-3 and TRBJ1-3, with 8 bases aligning to TRBD1. The CDR3 contains 15 residues. Germline V gene lookup returns CDR1 ENHRY and CDR2 SYGVKD. V shed 6 bases, J shed 0 bases, and the junction held 4 bases outside the gene matches. The CDR3 is CAIRATGDSGNTIYF. CDR3 DNA sequence: TGTGCCATCAGGGCGACAGGGGACTCTGGAAACACCATATATTTT.

The sample holds many counts of this clonotype. The chain is built from TRBV7-2 and TRBJ2-1; D could derive from TRBD1 or TRBD2 (5 bases each). The germline gives CDR1 SGHTA, CDR2 FQGNSA. Trimming shortened V by 5 bases and J by 0 bases, and 20 bases separated the two germline ends. The CDR3 extends over 18 amino acids. The CDR3 reads CASSSGGASRSSYNEQFF. CDR3 nucleotides: TGTGCCAGCAGCAGCGGTGGGGCTAGCAGAAGCTCCTACAATGAGCAGTTCTTC.

In its sample, this clonotype was seen many times. The chain couples TRBV4-3 to TRBJ2-7; 7 nucleotides match TRBD1. J was trimmed by 5 bases and V by 4 bases; bases with no gene match: 8. This CDR3 is built from 14 residues. Per the germline V gene, CDR1 is LGHNA and CDR2 is YSLEER. CDR3 sequence reads: CASSRQGSGNEQYF. For the CDR3, the DNA is TGCGCCAGCAGCCGACAGGGCTCGGGTAACGAGCAGTACTTC.

This clonotype appeared a few times. V is TRBV30 and J is TRBJ1-3, with D unresolved. The CDR3 contains 12 residues. In germline, CDR1 is GTSNPN, CDR2 SVGIG (reference sequence). Trimming left V 4 bases short and J 3 bases short, with 7 bases between. The CDR3 region has the DNA TGTGCCTGGAAACCCGATGGAAACACCATATATTTT. Translating it yields CAWKPDGNTIYF.

This clonotype has at least ten counts. The CDR3 DNA reads as TGTGCCACCAGCAGAGATGAGGGGGAAAAACTGTTTTTT. Translated: CATSRDEGEKLFF. This chain links TRBV15 with TRBJ1-4; perhaps TRBD1 as D (5 bases). The CDR3 runs to 13 residues. Trimming removed 0 bases at V and 8 bases at J, with 7 bases between. The germline V gene encodes CDR1 LNHNV and CDR2 YYDKDF (reference sequence).

This clonotype was seen a few times. The genes are TRBV7-2 and TRBJ1-6; 8 nucleotides line up with TRBD1. The junction had 6 bases not matched to a gene; V was cut back by 5 bases and J by 6 bases. This CDR3 has 15 residues. Germline lookup yields CDR1 SGHTA and CDR2 FQGNSA. The CDR3 sequence: CASSTQGAANSPLHF. Written as DNA, the CDR3 is TGTGCCAGCAGCACGCAGGGGGCGGCTAATTCACCCCTCCACTTT.

This clonotype was recorded many times. The rearrangement joins TRBV11-2 to TRBJ2-1, with unresolved D. Germline V gene data show CDR1 as SGHAT and CDR2 as FQNNGV. Trimming stripped 1 base from V and 12 bases from J, with 13 bases between. The CDR3 runs to 13 residues. Written as DNA, the CDR3 is TGTGCCAGCAGCTTAGGCTTTTTTGGTTCGCAGTTCTTC. Its protein is CASSLGFFGSQFF.

The chain combines TRBV6-1 with TRBJ2-1; TRBD2 aligns across 8 bases. CDR3 length: 16 residues. With 6 bases clipped from V and 7 bases from J, the junction kept 14 bases outside the gene matches. CDR1 is MNHNS and CDR2 is SASEGT in the germline V gene. Here the CDR3 reads CASSPIGTRDNNEQFF. CDR3 in DNA: TGTGCCAGCAGCCCGATAGGGACTAGGGATAATAATGAGCAGTTCTTC.

V usage is TRBV18 and J usage is TRBJ1-1; D remains ambiguous. Germline loops: CDR1 KGHSH, CDR2 LQKENI. The CDR3 runs to 13 residues. V lost 2 bases to trimming and J lost 3 bases, with 7 bases between them. As DNA, the CDR3 is TGTGCCAGCTCACCATACGGGTACACTGAAGCTTTCTTT. Its translation is CASSPYGYTEAFF.

The chain recombines TRBV13 with TRBJ1-2; 10 nucleotides match TRBD1. Germline values: CDR1 PRHDT, CDR2 FYEKMQ (reference sequence). The CDR3 length is 16 residues. The V and J ends lost 5 bases and 0 bases, in that order; junction bases with no gene match: 6. The CDR3 loop reads CASSQGTGAANYGYTF. The CDR3 coding sequence is TGTGCCAGCAGCCAAGGGACAGGGGCGGCTAACTATGGCTACACCTTC.

With regard to this clonotype: It may be a read error: a sequence one base away is much more abundant. The V gene is TRBV20-1, the J gene TRBJ2-7; D gene uncertain. Per the germline V gene, CDR1 is DFQATT and CDR2 is SNEGSKA (reference sequence). V was cut by 6 bases and J by 9 bases, with 18 bases left in between. The CDR3 is 12 amino acids. CDR3 sequence reads: CSANRPGDGQYF. CDR3 DNA: TGCAGTGCCAACCGCCCCGGTGACGGGCAGTACTTC.

This chain joins TRBV20-1 and TRBJ1-5, with a tentative D call TRBD1 (5 bases). The CDR3 is 13 amino acids. Germline-derived CDR1 and CDR2 are DFQATT and SNEGSKA (reference sequence). V lost 6 bases and J 3 bases, leaving 12 bases between the germline ends. In nucleotides, the CDR3 is TGCAGTGCAATCCGGGACGACAATCAGCCCCAGCATTTT. Amino acid sequence: CSAIRDDNQPQHF.

The sample holds one count of this clonotype. The genes are TRBV4-1 and TRBJ2-7; 10 bases agree with TRBD1. This CDR3 region has 17 residues. The V and J ends lost 0 bases and 3 bases, in that order; junction bases with no gene match: 8. The germline CDR1 and CDR2 sequences are MGHRA and YSYEKL. CDR3 sequence reads: CASSQEDGTGVGYEQYF. In DNA, the CDR3 is TGCGCCAGCAGCCAAGAAGACGGGACAGGGGTAGGCTACGAGCAGTACTTC.

V gene TRBV12-3 or TRBV12-4 combines with J gene TRBJ2-5; 9 bases match TRBD1. The CDR3 is 18 residues long. V dropped 5 bases and J dropped 5; count of bases not matched to a gene: 18. CDR3 protein: CASSIGPPNRGLAETQYF. The CDR3 DNA follows: TGTGCCAGCAGTATCGGGCCCCCAAACAGGGGGCTTGCGGAGACCCAGTACTTC.

The table lists this clonotype with many counts. One junction end disagrees with the germline gene, perhaps due to a read error. The chain couples TRBV28 to TRBJ1-2; 8 bases match TRBD1. Germline V lookup: CDR1 MDHEN, CDR2 SYDVKM. The CDR3 runs to 15 residues. CDR3 protein: CASSFGSGGVPGCTF. The DNA of the CDR3 is TGTGCCAGCAGTTTCGGGTCAGGGGGCGTTCCTGGCTGCACCTTC.

This clonotype was recorded a few times. The chain joins TRBV11-3 to TRBJ1-5; possible D gene TRBD1, 5 bases. CDR1 SGHNT and CDR2 YENEEA come from the germline V gene. The CDR3 extends over 21 amino acids. The V end was cut by 1 base, the J end by 1 base, with 26 bases between. As DNA, the CDR3 is TGTGCCAGCAGCTTAGGATTAAGGGGATCCCCCGCCTCTACCAGCAATCAGCCCCAGCATTTT. This translates into CASSLGLRGSPASTSNQPQHF.

This clonotype has just a few counts. This rearrangement joins TRBV27 to TRBJ2-7, with unresolved D. This CDR3 has 13 residues. With 3 bases removed from V and 6 bases from J, the gap between germline ends came to 12 bases. The germline V gene encodes CDR1 MNHEY and CDR2 SMNVEV (reference sequence). The CDR3 spells CASSLLKGGEQYF. CDR3 nucleotide sequence: TGTGCCAGCAGTTTGTTGAAAGGCGGCGAGCAGTACTTC.

There are many counts of this clonotype. J is TRBJ2-7 and V is TRBV3-1; D possibly corresponds to TRBD2 (6 bases). From germline, CDR1 is LGHDT and CDR2 YNNKEL (reference sequence). The CDR3 covers 14 residues. The V end was cut by 1 base, the J end by 1 base, with 8 bases between. In nucleotides, the CDR3 is TGTGCCAGCAGCCAAGGCGGGATGTCCTACGAGCAGTACTTC. Its translation is CASSQGGMSYEQYF.